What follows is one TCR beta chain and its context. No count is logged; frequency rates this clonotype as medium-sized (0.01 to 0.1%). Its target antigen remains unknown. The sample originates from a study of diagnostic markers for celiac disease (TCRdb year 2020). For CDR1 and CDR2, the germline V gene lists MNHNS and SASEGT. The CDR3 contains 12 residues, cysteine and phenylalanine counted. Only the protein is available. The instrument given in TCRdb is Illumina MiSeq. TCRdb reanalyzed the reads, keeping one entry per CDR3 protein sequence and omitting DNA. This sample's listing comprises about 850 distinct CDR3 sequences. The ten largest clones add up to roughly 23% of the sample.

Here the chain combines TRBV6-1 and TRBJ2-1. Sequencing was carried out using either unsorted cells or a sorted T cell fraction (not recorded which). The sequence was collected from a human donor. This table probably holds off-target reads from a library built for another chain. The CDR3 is CASSHLGNEQFF.